This TCR beta chain appears in the sequencing data of a study of glioma-infiltrating T cells. Trimming pared 3 bases from V and 2 bases from J, leaving 17 bases between. Germline V lookup: CDR1 LGHDT, CDR2 YNNKEL (reference sequence). CDR3 length equals 16 residues. This clonotype has just a few counts. The iRepertoire nested amplicon-rescue multiplex PCR amplified TCR alpha and beta CDR3s from RNA. Each CDR3 protein gets one entry after TCRdb re-called the multiplex PCR reads with MiXCR. The sample records 100,000 to 150,000 distinct CDR3 sequences, roughly 24% being singletons. The TCR was taken from a human donor with low-grade glioma or glioblastoma, undergoing nonglioma brain surgery, or in good health (not recorded which). The gene calls are TRBV3-1 and TRBJ2-7; D is unclear. Source material: glioma tissue, nonneoplastic brain tissue, or PBMCs (not recorded which). The CDR3 reads CASSQESRKSPYEQYF. The CDR3 nucleotides read TGTGCCAGCAGCCAGGAATCCCGAAAGAGCCCCTACGAGCAGTACTTC.